The sequence of this T cell receptor (beta chain) was determined in a study of quantifying T cell responses using KT2 cells. Turning to the study itself: TCR alpha and beta constant-region primers primed reverse transcription of RNA.

An oligo carrying a UMI was ligated to the cDNA 3' end. The first PCR ran roughly 4 cycles with an equimolar RC1.1 and RC1.2 beta primer mix. MiXCR, applied by TCRdb to the UMI-ligation and nested PCR reads, yields one record per CDR3 protein. There are approximately 54,000 distinct CDR3 sequences in the sample; roughly 10% occur only once, and about 9.4% lies in the top ten. The ends lost 4 bases at V and 1 base at J; junction bases unmatched: 7. The CDR3 covers 15 residues. Germline CDR1 SGHRS, CDR2 YFSETQ. A range of KT2-to-PBMC ratios was made using fixed PBMC numbers. Broader study findings: Even the lowest spike-in, about one KT2 cell per 100,000 PBMC, yielded detectable KT2 sequences.

The table lists this clonotype with many counts. Its antigen remains unidentified. The rearrangement links TRBV5-1 to TRBJ2-7; 8 bases line up with TRBD2. The sequencing sample was made of PBMCs spiked with cells of the T cell clone KT2. This TCR was sampled from a human donor. The CDR3 spells CASSIGLAKSYEQYF. For the CDR3, the DNA is TGCGCCAGCAGCATTGGACTAGCCAAATCCTACGAGCAGTACTTC.